These 18 T cell receptor beta chains share one sample of origin, sequenced in a study of T cell responses to AZD1222 COVID-19 vaccine. Only in-frame clones appear in the TCRdb table, and some are missing; sequencing was by immunoSEQ multiplex PCR. The sample holds 65,000 to 100,000 clones, 85% to 95% seen once. Here the sequenced sample was peripheral blood, taken 28 days after the second AZD1222 dose. The source of these receptors is an adult who received the AZD1222 COVID-19 vaccine.

The J gene is TRBJ2-3, the V gene TRBV29-1, with D possibly TRBD1 on 6 matching bases. V was cut by 5 bases and J by 4 bases, with 10 bases left in between. CDR3 size: 12 residues. Germline-derived CDR1 and CDR2 are SQVTM and ANQGSEA. The CDR3 sequence: CSVPTGSDTQYF. CDR3 nucleotides: TGCAGCGTTCCTACAGGGTCAGATACGCAGTATTTT.

V usage is TRBV13 and J usage is TRBJ1-2; D might be TRBD1 (5 bases). This CDR3 spans 17 amino acids. V lost 0 bases to trimming and J lost 5 bases, with 19 bases between them. Germline V gene lookup returns CDR1 PRHDT and CDR2 FYEKMQ (reference sequence). The CDR3 region has the DNA TGTGCCAGCAGCTTAGGGCCCGGGGACGGGAGACCTTATGGCTACACCTTC. Its translation is CASSLGPGDGRPYGYTF.

This chain uses TRBV2 with TRBJ1-4; tentative D call: TRBD1 (6 bases). V lost 5 bases, J lost 0 bases, and 7 bases lay in between. This CDR3 spans 14 amino acids. Germline-derived CDR1 and CDR2 are SNHLY and FYNNEI. CDR3 nucleotides: TGTGCCAGCAGTCGGACAGCAACTAATGAAAAACTGTTTTTT. The encoded protein is CASSRTATNEKLFF.

The chain employs TRBV29-1 and TRBJ2-3; D might be TRBD2 (6 bases). The CDR3 has 14 residues. Trimming cost V 2 bases and J 6 bases, with 15 bases left between them. Germline V gives CDR1 SQVTM, CDR2 ANQGSEA. For the CDR3, the DNA is TGCAGCGTTGAAACTAGCCTACGCGGGGATACGCAGTATTTT. Protein sequence: CSVETSLRGDTQYF.

The CDR3 region is CASSKGAGVSSGELFF. For the CDR3, the DNA is TGTGCCAGCAGCAAAGGGGCAGGGGTAAGCTCCGGGGAGCTGTTTTTT. The chain combines TRBV21-1 with TRBJ2-2; the table calls TRBD1, which could not be checked here. TRBV21-1 is shown as a pseudogene. CDR3 length equals 16 residues.

The CDR3 DNA is TGTGCCAGCAGTGTGAATCGTGGGACAGTTAGCACTGAAGCTTTCTTT. Its protein product is CASSVNRGTVSTEAFF. J is TRBJ1-1 and V is TRBV6-1; TRBD1 matches 7 bases. Germline assignment: CDR1 MNHNS and CDR2 SASEGT. The CDR3 runs to 16 residues. After removal of 4 bases from V and 4 bases from J, the junction contained 12 bases not matched to a gene.

The chain recombines TRBV5-1 with TRBJ1-1; D gene unclear. The germline V gene has CDR1 SGHRS and CDR2 YFSETQ. V gave up 4 bases and J gave up 3 bases, with 10 bases separating them. There are 13 residues in the CDR3. CDR3 in DNA: TGCGCCAGCAGCCTTGACGGAGACACTGAAGCTTTCTTT. This sequence encodes CASSLDGDTEAFF. Based on the CDR3 plus reference TRBV5-1 and TRBJ1-1, the full variable domain is KAGVTQTPRYLIKTRGQQVTLSCSPISGHRSVSWYQQTPGQGLQFLFEYFSETQRNKGNFPGRFSGRQFSNSRSEMNVSTLELGDSALYLCASSLDGDTEAFFGQGTRLTVV.

The CDR3 reads CASSSSGADNSPLHF. The DNA of the CDR3 is TGTGCCAGCAGTTCGTCGGGGGCAGATAATTCACCCCTCCACTTT. The rearrangement joins TRBV28 to TRBJ1-6; D possibly corresponds to TRBD1 (6 bases). The CDR3 runs 15 residues. In germline, CDR1 is MDHEN, CDR2 SYDVKM. Deletions cut 4 bases from V and 5 bases from J, with 12 bases between.

This chain joins TRBV5-1 and TRBJ2-7, with D possibly matching TRBD1 (5 bases). Per the germline V gene, CDR1 is SGHRS and CDR2 is YFSETQ. The CDR3 length is 16 residues. V was clipped by 3 bases and J by 1 base, with 17 bases between them. CDR3 coding DNA: TGCGCCAGCAGCTACTCAACAGGAGTTCATTCCTACGAGCAGTACTTC. Protein product: CASSYSTGVHSYEQYF.

This clone is a singleton in its sample. The chain uses TRBV29-1 and TRBJ2-7, with 7 bases lining up with TRBD1. The germline CDR1 and CDR2 sequences are SQVTM and ANQGSEA. The ends lost 7 bases at V and 3 bases at J; junction bases unmatched: 6. The CDR3 runs 12 residues. CDR3 in DNA: TGCAGCGCACGACAGGGAGTCTACGAGCAGTACTTC. This sequence encodes CSARQGVYEQYF.

The chain has TRBV5-8 and TRBJ2-3; D not certain. V was cut by 0 bases and J by 6 bases, with 2 bases left in between. CDR1 and CDR2 (germline): SGHTS, YDEGEE. CDR3 length: 11 residues. The CDR3 here is CASSLGDTQYF. DNA of the CDR3: TGTGCCAGCAGCTTGGGCGATACGCAGTATTTT.

The chain has TRBV15 and TRBJ1-1; D perhaps matches TRBD1 (5 bases). This CDR3 has 13 amino acids. V lost 3 bases and J lost 4, with 9 bases in between. CDR1 and CDR2 (germline): LNHNV, YYDKDF (reference sequence). CDR3 coding DNA: TGTGCCACCAGCAGCCGGGGGGGCACTGAAGCTTTCTTT. Amino acids: CATSSRGGTEAFF.

This clone occurred once. The chain is built from TRBV3-1 (or the pseudogene TRBV3-2) and TRBJ1-1; maybe TRBD1 (6 bases). CDR3 length: 15 amino acids. Trimming stripped 1 base from V and 5 bases from J, with 14 bases between. CDR1 and CDR2 (germline): LGHDT, YNNKEL (reference sequence). In DNA form, the CDR3 reads TGTGCCAGCAGCCAAGGAGGTGGGGGGCGGACTGAAGCTTTCTTT. It encodes CASSQGGGGRTEAFF.

This rearrangement joins TRBV11-2 to TRBJ2-3; D possibly corresponds to TRBD1 (5 bases). Germline V gene data show CDR1 as SGHAT and CDR2 as FQNNGV. V gave up 2 bases and J gave up 2 bases, with 11 bases separating them. The CDR3 sequence is 15 residues long. For the CDR3, the DNA is TGTGCCAGCAGCTTAATGGACAAGCCCACAGATACGCAGTATTTT. Its translation: CASSLMDKPTDTQYF.

Here the CDR3 reads CASSPQPREPQHF. As DNA, the CDR3 is TGTGCCAGTAGTCCTCAGCCCCGGGAGCCCCAGCATTTT. The chain uses TRBV19 and TRBJ1-5; D gene ambiguous. The CDR3 length is 13 residues. V lost 5 bases, J lost 8 bases, and 13 bases lay in between. The germline gives CDR1 LNHDA, CDR2 SQIVND (reference sequence).

The rearrangement uses TRBV4-1 and TRBJ2-2; 11 bases align to TRBD1. This CDR3 contains 19 residues. Trimming took 4 bases from V and 2 from J; bases not matched to a gene: 12. Germline-derived CDR1 and CDR2 are MGHRA and YSYEKL. As DNA, the CDR3 is TGCGCCAGCAGCCCTAGCCCCTCCGGGACAGGGGGAAACACCGGGGAGCTGTTTTTT. Residues: CASSPSPSGTGGNTGELFF.

The chain joins TRBV15 to TRBJ2-3; 10 positions match TRBD2. Per the germline V gene, CDR1 is LNHNV and CDR2 is YYDKDF (reference sequence). CDR3 size: 16 residues. The V gene end was trimmed by 2 bases and the J gene end by 1 base; junction bases not matched to a gene: 3. The CDR3, as DNA: TGTGCCACCAGCAGACGAGGACTAGCGGGCACAGATACGCAGTATTTT. It specifies CATSRRGLAGTDTQYF.

The chain recombines TRBV30 with TRBJ1-2; 9 nucleotides agree with TRBD1. Germline lookup yields CDR1 GTSNPN and CDR2 SVGIG (reference sequence). The CDR3 has 11 amino acids. Trimming at V came to 7 bases and at J to 7 bases, leaving 4 bases not matched to a gene. The DNA of the CDR3 is TGTGCCTCTGACAGGGGGATTGGCTACACCTTC. Protein product: CASDRGIGYTF. The whole variable domain, remainder taken from reference TRBV30 and TRBJ1-2, is SQTIHQWPATLVQPVGSPLSLECTVEGTSNPNLYWYRQAAGRGLQLLFYSVGIGQISSEVPQNLSASRPQDRQFILSSKKLLLSDSGFYLCASDRGIGYTFGSGTRLTVV.